This is a list of T cell receptor beta chains from one sample in a study of post-analysis software for immune sequencing data. Using its own MiXCR run on the PCR reads, TCRdb lists one record per CDR3 protein. The data show 800,000 to 950,000 distinct CDR3 sequences, roughly half seen once. The source material was blood. The receptor source for this set is a girl aged 10-17 years with multiple sclerosis. Both conserved end residues are part of each CDR3. Fields, in order: CDR3 DNA, CDR3 protein, V gene, D gene, clone size, J gene. The D gene is left open where the match is weak. Not every row has a clone size; where given, it reads once, few, many or a size class.

cdr3_nt: TGCGCCAGCAGCTTGGCCCATGGGGGGGAGCAGTACTTC
cdr3_aa: CASSLAHGGEQYF
v_call: TRBV5-1
d_call: -
clone_size: few
j_call: TRBJ2-7

cdr3_nt: TGTGCCAGCAGCTTAGCCCACCGGACTAGCGGGAGGGCCGGCCCGTCCTACAATGAGCAGTTCTTC
cdr3_aa: CASSLAHRTSGRAGPSYNEQFF
v_call: TRBV11-1
d_call: TRBD2
clone_size: -
j_call: TRBJ2-1

cdr3_nt: TGTGCCAGCAGCCCGACTTTAGCGGAGTACAATGAGCAGTTCTTC
cdr3_aa: CASSPTLAEYNEQFF
v_call: TRBV6-6
d_call: -
clone_size: -
j_call: TRBJ2-1

cdr3_nt: TGCAGCGTTGATATGGGTAGTGGGACCCAGTACTTC
cdr3_aa: CSVDMGSGTQYF
v_call: TRBV29-1
d_call: -
clone_size: -
j_call: TRBJ2-5

cdr3_nt: TGTGCCAGCAGTTACCACACACCGGACAGCATCAATCAGCCCCAGCATTTT
cdr3_aa: CASSYHTPDSINQPQHF
v_call: TRBV6-6
d_call: -
clone_size: -
j_call: TRBJ1-5

cdr3_nt: TGTGCCATCAGTGAGGGACAGGGTGAGGGACAGTTCTTC
cdr3_aa: CAISEGQGEGQFF
v_call: TRBV10-3
d_call: TRBD1
clone_size: -
j_call: TRBJ2-1

cdr3_nt: TGTGCCAGCAGTTTCAGACAGGCTACTAACTATGGCTACACCTTC
cdr3_aa: CASSFRQATNYGYTF
v_call: TRBV6-5
d_call: -
clone_size: -
j_call: TRBJ1-2

cdr3_nt: TGTGCCAGCAGTTACGGCCCCCGGGTCCAGCAGTACTTC
cdr3_aa: CASSYGPRVQQYF
v_call: TRBV6-5
d_call: -
clone_size: few
j_call: TRBJ2-7

cdr3_nt: TGTGCCAGCAGTGAAGCGTGGCCAGACCCATGGCAGTACTTC
cdr3_aa: CASSEAWPDPWQYF
v_call: TRBV6-1
d_call: -
clone_size: many
j_call: TRBJ2-7

cdr3_nt: TGTGCCAGCAGCCTTGGGTCCCCTAGGGAGGAGCAGTACTTC
cdr3_aa: CASSLGSPREEQYF
v_call: TRBV4-2
d_call: -
clone_size: -
j_call: TRBJ2-5

cdr3_nt: TGTGCCAGCAGTCCTATTTGGGGCGGGGCGTCGGCCAAAAACATTCAGTACTTC
cdr3_aa: CASSPIWGGASAKNIQYF
v_call: TRBV6-1
d_call: -
clone_size: -
j_call: TRBJ2-4

cdr3_nt: TGTGCCAGCAGCCAAGATGGCGGGAATCAGCCCCAGCATTTT
cdr3_aa: CASSQDGGNQPQHF
v_call: TRBV9
d_call: -
clone_size: few
j_call: TRBJ1-5

cdr3_nt: TGTGCCAGCAGCTTAAGTAGGACCGGCGATGAGCAGTTCTTC
cdr3_aa: CASSLSRTGDEQFF
v_call: TRBV7-3
d_call: -
clone_size: -
j_call: TRBJ2-1

cdr3_nt: TGTGCCAGCTCACCGGAACGGGAGCGGAATAATGAGCAGTTCTTC
cdr3_aa: CASSPERERNNEQFF
v_call: TRBV18
d_call: -
clone_size: -
j_call: TRBJ2-1

cdr3_nt: TGCGCCAGCAGCTTGAGTAGCGGGAGGTATAATGAGCAGTTCTTC
cdr3_aa: CASSLSSGRYNEQFF
v_call: TRBV5-1
d_call: TRBD2
clone_size: many
j_call: TRBJ2-1

cdr3_nt: TGTGCCATCAGTTCCTTCGGGACTAGCGGAATCTACGAGCAGTACTTC
cdr3_aa: CAISSFGTSGIYEQYF
v_call: TRBV10-3
d_call: TRBD2
clone_size: few
j_call: TRBJ2-7

cdr3_nt: TGCGCCAGCAGCTACGGACAGGGACCCTCCTACAATGAGCAGTTCTTC
cdr3_aa: CASSYGQGPSYNEQFF
v_call: TRBV5-1
d_call: TRBD1
clone_size: -
j_call: TRBJ2-1

cdr3_nt: TGTGCCAGCAAAGGCGGGACTAGCGGATACAATGAGCAGTTCTTC
cdr3_aa: CASKGGTSGYNEQFF
v_call: TRBV10-3
d_call: TRBD2
clone_size: -
j_call: TRBJ2-1

cdr3_nt: TGCAGCGTCCATGCTCTAGCGGGGGGAAAGACCCAGTACTTC
cdr3_aa: CSVHALAGGKTQYF
v_call: TRBV29-1
d_call: TRBD2
clone_size: -
j_call: TRBJ2-5

cdr3_nt: TGTGCCAGCTCACCACTCAGCCGAGGAGCTTTCTTT
cdr3_aa: CASSPLSRGAFF
v_call: TRBV18
d_call: -
clone_size: few
j_call: TRBJ1-1

cdr3_nt: TGCAGTGCTAGATTGGGGGCTGGTGGCTACACCTTC
cdr3_aa: CSARLGAGGYTF
v_call: TRBV20-1
d_call: -
clone_size: -
j_call: TRBJ1-2

cdr3_nt: TGCGCCAGCAGCCCCGACAGGCGGCACGAGCAGTACTTC
cdr3_aa: CASSPDRRHEQYF
v_call: TRBV4-1
d_call: -
clone_size: -
j_call: TRBJ2-7